The entry that follows covers one T cell receptor (beta chain) sequence. Its antigen is unidentified. CDR1 is SGHRS and CDR2 is YFSETQ in the germline V gene. After removal of 0 bases from V and 0 bases from J, the junction contained 11 bases not matched to a gene. This CDR3 has 18 amino acids. Depths of 1 in 200,000 to 1 in 1 million T cells were the sequencing target. Some clones are missing from TCRdb's copy, which holds only in-frame ones; the method was immunoSEQ multiplex PCR. The table lists 300,000 or so clones, roughly 71% of them singletons, with around 6.5% in the top ten. The record originates from a study of cytotoxic CD8 clonotypes in ibrutinib-treated CLL. Study information: Patients: some eleven relapsed/refractory, approximately 16 treatment-naive, about 18 IGHV unmutated.

Study findings and constraints: Treatment saw public clonotypes, which were uncommon, either contract or stay stable.

The sequences come from PBMCs, collected after 36 months of ibrutinib treatment. This receptor was identified in a human donor with chronic lymphocytic leukemia. V is TRBV5-1 and J is TRBJ2-7; 8 nucleotides match TRBD1. The CDR3 DNA reads TGCGCCAGCAGCTTGGCAGTGTTGGCAGGGGGCACCTCCTACGAGCAGTACTTC. Protein: CASSLAVLAGGTSYEQYF.